The present TCR beta chain was sequenced within a study of cytomegalovirus exposure and HLA in healthy donors (TCRdb year 2017). Regarding the study in general: In an earlier analysis of approximately 640 of the donors, 276 Gb of sequence data and some 100 million unique TCR beta sequences from roughly 180 million T cells were reported. Roughly 300 gigabases of sequencing data and tens of millions of unique TCR sequences made up an early release that covered about 640 HLA-typed donors. Among the roughly 400 genotyped donors, roughly 80% belonged to the genetic ancestry cluster associated with self-reported Caucasian donors. The study aimed to test whether cataloging public T cell receptors could reveal signatures of past pathogen exposure. Using immunosequencing, the study profiled T cell repertoires from roughly 650 subjects and related those repertoires to cytomegalovirus serostatus. Along with the approximately 650-subject first cohort, a separate validation cohort of over 90 different subjects was used. High-throughput TCR immunosequencing, statistical association of individual TCRs with disease status, and machine learning were combined to predict cytomegalovirus infection status. A later analysis re-analyzed previously published TCR beta repertoires from several hundred donors and added high-resolution HLA genotyping to study TCR occurrence patterns. In the later analysis, no new phenotypic data were used to find candidate immune exposures; instead, reliance was placed on TCR beta sequences and their occurrence across donors. In an earlier analysis of over 550 of the donors, high-throughput TCR beta sequencing was used to judge whether each TCR beta V gene segment behaved as functional or pseudogenic. Donor age, sex, ethnicity and CMV serostatus were compiled alongside the repertoire data. A later genetic analysis took genome-wide SNP genotypes for about 60% of the roughly 670 donors and used that subset as a discovery cohort. Every discovery cohort repertoire had been produced on one sequencing platform. HLA typing covered class I and class II loci at four-digit resolution. Typing coverage differed by locus: A, B, C, DRB1 and DQB1 were typed in about 620-640 donors, DQA1 in approximately 520, DPA1 in nearly 610, and DPB1 in 472. Roughly 5 DR-DQ haplotypes were handled as single units for association and clustering, since linkage in the cohort was strong. Among about 400 genotyped donors of the cohort, an average of about 220,000 unique TCR beta nucleotide sequences was sequenced per donor, of which 15% to 20% were non-productive.

In total, 600 or so healthy bone marrow donors made up the cohort. At the time of sampling, all cohort members were nominally healthy, though unrecorded immune exposures were likely present. The donor tested CMV seropositive and was one of the 289 seropositive cohort members. Every donor gave a peripheral blood sample, and the peripheral blood mononuclear cells from that sample were used for TCR beta sequencing. Genomic DNA extraction from the blood cell samples was performed with the Qiagen DNeasy Blood Extraction Kit. The junction shows trimming of 6 bases on V and 0 bases on J, plus 11 bases between the germline ends. CDR1 MNHEY and CDR2 SVGAGI were looked up in the germline V gene. CDR3 length: 14 amino acids, cysteine to phenylalanine. Only CDR3 DNA is held: 42 bases, read in frame from base 1. Findings and caveats that apply to the study as a whole: An earlier analysis of approximately 530 of the donors showed that most TCR beta V segments appeared in productive rearrangements either about 87% or about 30% of the time, which broadly matched IMGT annotations. Specific HLA alleles were associated with over 15,000 TCR beta sequences at a false discovery rate of 0.05 in a later analysis. Because counts were too low, seventeen rarely observed V segments, including chromosome 9 orphons, were excluded from the earlier analysis of several hundred of the donors. An association between a missense DCLRE1C variant and V-gene and J-gene trimming of TCR beta chains was found in a later genetic analysis and replicated in an independent cohort. In a later analysis, most CMV-associated TCR beta chains were found to appear HLA-restricted, with HLA associations seemingly driven largely by CMV exposure. The classifier was reported to diagnose cytomegalovirus status with high specificity and sensitivity in both the original cohort and the validation cohort. The only immune exposure information available for the cohort was CMV serostatus. Because HLA typing was unavailable for some donors at each locus, only the typed subset was used in association tests. Most TCR sequences were seen in very few donors, while some public TCRs were found in many individuals. A group of highly shared sequence variants was considered likely to be a technical artifact of the sequencing pipeline. Because the 87-base-pair reads could not distinguish some IMGT-functional V segments, including TRBV6-2 and TRBV6-3, those segments were excluded. In a later analysis, TCR association rates were found to vary across HLA loci, with the most associated TCRs seen for DRB1 alleles and the fewest for HLA-C alleles. The authors suggested that the approach could potentially be extended to other disease states and immunological phenotypes. In a later analysis, several top co-occurrence clusters were reported to appear linked to parvovirus B19, influenza, CMV and Epstein-Barr virus. In the study, around 150 TCR beta chains were listed as associated with cytomegalovirus. The cohort was sequenced for TCR beta chains only, and without alpha or paired-chain data the features that could be detected were limited. A further reported finding was that TCR beta sequences accurately predicted the HLA-A and HLA-B alleles for most subjects in the first cohort. Compared with equally common non-associated chains, HLA-associated TCR beta chains in a later analysis were more clonally expanded and had lower generation probabilities. When HLA alleles, especially DR and DQ, strongly co-occurred, TCR associations were difficult to assign to individual alleles. A few of the identified cytomegalovirus-associated TCR beta chains were confirmed in vitro to be specific for cytomegalovirus antigens. Linkage disequilibrium might explain the correlated functional status among segregating V segments, but an unknown experimental factor could not be excluded. Presence/absence analyses assumed roughly uniform sequencing depth across donors, an assumption that may not hold. According to a later genetic analysis, donors in an Asian-associated ancestry cluster had fewer N-insertions in productive TCRs than the roughly 670-donor mean.

With regard to this clone: This clone's antigen is unknown. Base quality data are lacking; no much larger clone is found one base away.

The method was the immunoSEQ multiplex PCR assay. For the multiplex PCR, a mixture combining 60 forward primers for TCR Vbeta segments and 13 reverse primers for TCR Jbeta segments was used. The CDR3 region of rearranged TCR beta genes was amplified from genomic DNA with a multiplex PCR assay. Amplified TCR beta libraries were sequenced as 87-base-pair reads on the Illumina HiSeq System. Turning to the authors' computational methods: In a later analysis, 80 million or so unique TCR beta chains were counted across the roughly 610 repertoires, and roughly 10 million of these chains were shared by at least two donors. Raw reads were error-corrected and collapsed into unique sequences by a nearest-neighbor algorithm in which closely related sequences were merged to remove PCR and sequencing errors. Alignment of CDR3 sequences to IMGT reference sequences was used to assign V, D and J gene segments. For a sequence to be retained, at least a six-nucleotide match to both a V gene segment and a J gene segment was required. A rearrangement was called productive if the CDR3 had no stop codons and remained in frame with V and J, and every other rearrangement was called non-productive. Following IMGT convention, CDR3 was defined as the stretch from the second conserved V-encoded cysteine to the conserved J-encoded phenylalanine. In an earlier analysis of 500 to 650 of the donors, sequences lacking an unambiguous match to a single V gene segment were excluded. In an earlier analysis of approximately 550 of the donors, V segments were called functional above 56.7% productive rearrangements and were called segregating when the between-donor standard deviation exceeded 5%. A statistical classification framework was built for diagnosing cytomegalovirus status from the catalog of TCR beta chain sequences. In a later analysis, V and J genes were assigned by comparing TCR nucleotide sequences against IMGT/GENE-DB human TR gene sequences. Using the TCRdist pipeline, a later analysis assigned CDR3 sequences along with most-parsimonious VDJ recombination scenarios. A later analysis defined each TCR beta chain by its CDR3 amino acid sequence plus V-gene family, and excluded reads lacking a unique V-gene family. A later analysis removed 592 highly shared, low-generation-probability nucleotide sequences to deal with suspected cross-contamination and a sequencing artifact. For each public chain, a later analysis derived a clonal expansion index from normalized ranks of inferred template counts within each repertoire. A later analysis computed generation probabilities with a VDJ recombination model fitted to out-of-frame rearrangements, and checked the results against IGoR. In a later analysis, hypergeometric tests were used to score TCR-TCR, TCR-HLA and TCR-CMV co-occurrence, with a repertoire-size bias correction applied to TCR pairs. In a later analysis, false discovery rates were estimated by permuting HLA or CMV assignments 20 times. In a later analysis, co-occurring TCRs were grouped using DBSCAN, with TCRdist sequence similarity added in when clustering inside HLA-allele-positive subsets. Co-occurrence clustering excluded repertoires with fewer than 30,000 or more than 120,000 public chains, plus five with anomalous nucleotide sharing. TCRdb obtained this table from immuneACCESS and retained in-frame rearrangements with V and J assigned. These tables miss some clones; where compared with another copy, unresolved V genes account for less than half of the shortfall, and the remainder is unexplained. V and J calls and clone size are given by that table; D and trimming were obtained from the DNA. Within this sample are roughly 70,000 clones, with under 80% of them counted one time only. 14% of the sample rests with the top ten.

Sequencing used PBMCs. The clonotype originates from a male donor in good health and CMV-seropositive. The chain joins TRBV6-5 to TRBJ2-5; D gene: possibly TRBD1, on 6 matching bases. The DNA sequence reads TGTGCCAGCAGGAGGACAGAGTACCAAGAGACCCAGTACTTC. The resulting protein is CASRRTEYQETQYF.